This TCR beta chain was observed in a study of T cells in Graves' hyperthyroidism and ophthalmopathy. In making diagnoses, clinical symptoms, serum thyroxine and TRAb, thyroid ultrasound and orbital computed tomography were all used. This clonotype was seen ten or more times. RNA transcripts yielded amplified TCR beta CDR3 regions. The primer set for the first-round RT-PCR of the TCR CDR3 was HTBI. TCRdb re-called the multiplex PCR reads with MiXCR, one entry per CDR3 protein. The sample shows roughly 250,000 distinct CDR3 sequences, about 15% of them seen only once. V lost 5 bases, J lost 4 bases, and 14 bases lay in between. The CDR3 runs to 14 residues.

The sequencing input was blood. V gene TRBV12-3 or TRBV12-4 combines with J gene TRBJ2-5; D gene ambiguous. This clonotype originated in a woman between 18 and 29 years old with Graves' ophthalmopathy. The CDR3 spells CASSPRVGIETQYF. The CDR3 coding sequence is TGTGCCAGCAGTCCTAGGGTGGGAATAGAGACCCAGTACTTC.